This is a list of T cell receptor beta chains from one sample in a study of molecular identifiers for immune sequencing clone quantification. TCRdb independently ran MiXCR on the PCR reads; one entry per CDR3 protein. The data hold more than 450,000 distinct CDR3 sequences, with roughly a fifth observed a single time. Material: naive CD8+ T cells from blood, with Jurkat cell RNA spiked in. Every receptor here comes from a human donor in good health. Some libraries in this study had Jurkat cell RNA spiked in. CDR3s include the opening cysteine and the closing phenylalanine or tryptophan. The D gene is left open where the match is weak. Only some rows state a clone size, as once, few, many or a class for expanded clones.

J gene,D gene,clone size,V gene,CDR3 protein,CDR3 DNA
TRBJ2-7,TRBD2,.,TRBV20-1,CSAGPTSGGLEDEQYF,TGCAGTGCTGGGCCGACTAGCGGGGGGCTAGAGGACGAGCAGTACTTC
TRBJ1-1,.,many,TRBV6-2/TRBV6-3,CASSYPPEAFF,TGTGCCAGCAGTTATCCCCCTGAAGCTTTCTTT
TRBJ2-5,.,.,TRBV7-7,CASSPLPGETQYF,TGTGCCAGCAGCCCACTGCCGGGAGAGACCCAGTACTTC
TRBJ1-2,TRBD1,many,TRBV4-1,CASSQDLGTGDYGYTF,TGCGCCAGCAGCCAAGATCTTGGCACAGGGGACTATGGCTACACCTTC
TRBJ2-3,TRBD2,many,TRBV7-8,CASSLALSSGGADGTDTQYF,TGTGCCAGCAGCTTAGCGTTGTCGAGCGGGGGGGCTGATGGCACAGATACGCAGTATTTT
TRBJ1-6,.,few,TRBV13,CASSLGGPQSSPLHF,TGTGCCAGCAGCTTAGGTGGCCCGCAGAGTTCACCCCTCCACTTT
TRBJ2-5,.,.,TRBV14,CASSQDYLGETQYF,TGTGCCAGCAGCCAAGATTATCTCGGAGAGACCCAGTACTTC
TRBJ2-7,TRBD2,many,TRBV4-3,CASSLELAGGSSYEQYF,TGCGCCAGCAGCCTGGAACTAGCGGGGGGCAGCTCCTACGAGCAGTACTTC
TRBJ2-3,.,.,TRBV7-9,CASSLKGHGGLGSDTDTQYF,TGTGCCAGCAGCTTAAAAGGACATGGCGGGCTCGGGTCCGACACAGATACGCAGTATTTT
TRBJ2-7,TRBD2,few,TRBV13,CASSLRRGTSAYEQYF,TGTGCCAGCAGCTTACGTAGGGGCACTAGCGCTTACGAGCAGTACTTC
TRBJ1-5,.,many,TRBV2,CASSEGAGPNQPQHF,TGTGCCAGCAGTGAAGGTGCAGGGCCGAATCAGCCCCAGCATTTT
TRBJ1-1,.,.,TRBV11-2,CVSSLLNTEAFF,TGTGTCAGCAGCTTGTTGAACACTGAAGCTTTCTTT
TRBJ1-2,.,.,TRBV30,CAWGVTGNGYTF,TGTGCCTGGGGTGTAACGGGCAATGGCTACACCTTC
TRBJ2-2,.,.,TRBV6-2/TRBV6-3,CASSYGPTGELFF,TGTGCCAGCAGTTATGGACCCACCGGGGAGCTGTTTTTT
TRBJ1-1,TRBD1,many,TRBV2,CADRGLDAEAFF,TGTGCCGACAGGGGGTTAGACGCTGAAGCTTTCTTT
TRBJ1-5,TRBD1,many,TRBV28,CASSSGTGGNQPQHF,TGTGCCAGCAGTTCCGGGACAGGGGGCAATCAGCCCCAGCATTTT
TRBJ1-4,.,many,TRBV29-1,CSAAAGTNEKLFF,TGCAGCGCCGCCGCAGGGACTAATGAAAAACTGTTTTTT
TRBJ1-4,TRBD1,.,TRBV19,CASSPLSPGQGDEKLFF,TGTGCCAGTAGTCCTCTCTCACCGGGACAGGGGGATGAAAAACTGTTTTTT
TRBJ1-6,.,few,TRBV9,CASSVGRSNPPLHF,TGTGCCAGCAGCGTAGGACGGAGTAATCCACCCCTCCACTTT
TRBJ1-1,.,few,TRBV12-3/TRBV12-4,CASTLGGRAFF,TGTGCCAGCACTTTAGGGGGTCGAGCTTTCTTT
TRBJ2-5,.,many,TRBV5-6,CASSFDETQYF,TGTGCCAGCAGCTTCGACGAGACCCAGTACTTC
TRBJ2-2,.,.,TRBV6-2/TRBV6-3,CASSSRGSGELFF,TGTGCCAGCAGTTCCAGGGGATCCGGGGAGCTGTTTTTT
TRBJ1-3,TRBD1,few,TRBV5-6,CASSIQGGNTIYF,TGTGCCAGCAGCATACAGGGGGGAAACACCATATATTTT
TRBJ2-7,TRBD1,few,TRBV19,CASSIRTGGTYEQYF,TGTGCCAGTAGTATCCGGACAGGGGGCACCTACGAGCAGTACTTC
TRBJ2-3,TRBD2,few,TRBV5-1,CASSLTSGHTDTQYF,TGCGCCAGCAGCTTGACTAGCGGGCACACAGATACGCAGTATTTT
TRBJ1-3,.,.,TRBV9,CASSHGDEKGNTIYF,TGTGCCAGCAGCCACGGAGACGAGAAAGGAAACACCATATATTTT
TRBJ2-1,TRBD2,many,TRBV12-3/TRBV12-4,CASSARLAYEQFF,TGTGCCAGCAGTGCCCGACTAGCGTATGAGCAGTTCTTC
TRBJ1-2,.,few,TRBV28,CASSSGPGRESTYGYTF,TGTGCCAGCAGCTCAGGGCCCGGGCGCGAGTCGACCTATGGCTACACCTTC
TRBJ2-6,.,.,TRBV6-2/TRBV6-3,CASRSGTGSSGANVLTF,TGTGCCAGCAGGTCTGGGACGGGTAGCTCTGGGGCCAACGTCCTGACTTTC
TRBJ2-7,.,many,TRBV4-3,CASSQDMQGYEQYF,TGCGCCAGCAGCCAAGATATGCAGGGCTACGAGCAGTACTTC
TRBJ1-1,.,few,TRBV27,CASGLLGSPGTEAFF,TGTGCCAGCGGGCTACTTGGGTCTCCAGGGACTGAAGCTTTCTTT
TRBJ2-1,.,.,TRBV11-2,CASSSNEQLF,TGTGCCAGCAGCTCAAACGAGCAGCTCTTC
TRBJ2-7,TRBD2,few,TRBV27,CASSTRLAGGTEQYF,TGTGCCAGCAGTACCAGACTAGCGGGGGGGACCGAGCAGTACTTC
TRBJ2-3,.,few,TRBV28,CASSFIAVPIAGDSTDTQYF,TGTGCCAGCAGTTTTATCGCGGTCCCCATCGCCGGGGATAGCACAGATACGCAGTATTTT
TRBJ2-1,TRBD2,many,TRBV7-9,CASSPLAGGFVNEQFF,TGTGCCAGCAGCCCTCTAGCGGGAGGTTTTGTCAATGAGCAGTTCTTC
TRBJ2-7,.,.,TRBV7-8,CASSLSSTVTYEQYF,TGTGCCAGCAGCTTAAGCAGCACCGTAACCTACGAGCAGTACTTC
TRBJ1-3,.,.,TRBV20-1,CSAAGLPLAGNTIYF,TGCAGTGCTGCCGGGCTCCCGCTAGCTGGAAACACCATATATTTT